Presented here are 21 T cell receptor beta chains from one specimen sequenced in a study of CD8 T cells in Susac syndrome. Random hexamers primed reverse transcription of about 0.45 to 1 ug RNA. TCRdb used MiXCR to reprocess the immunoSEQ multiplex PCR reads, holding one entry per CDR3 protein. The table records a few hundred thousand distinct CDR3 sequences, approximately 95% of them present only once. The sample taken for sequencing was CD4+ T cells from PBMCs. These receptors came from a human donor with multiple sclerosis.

The CDR3, as DNA: TGTGCCAGCACGCGGACAGCCTCGAACACTGAAGCTTTCTTT. Residues: CASTRTASNTEAFF. This chain joins TRBV2 and TRBJ1-1; D possibly corresponds to TRBD1 (6 bases). The germline gives CDR1 SNHLY, CDR2 FYNNEI. Trimming pared 7 bases from V and 1 base from J, leaving 13 bases between. CDR3 size: 14 residues.

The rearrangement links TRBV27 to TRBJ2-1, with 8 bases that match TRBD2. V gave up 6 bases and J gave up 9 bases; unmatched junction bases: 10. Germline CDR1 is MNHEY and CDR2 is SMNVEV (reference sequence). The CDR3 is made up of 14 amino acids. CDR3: CASRWASGSGEQFF. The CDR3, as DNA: TGTGCCAGCAGGTGGGCTAGCGGGTCAGGTGAGCAGTTCTTC.

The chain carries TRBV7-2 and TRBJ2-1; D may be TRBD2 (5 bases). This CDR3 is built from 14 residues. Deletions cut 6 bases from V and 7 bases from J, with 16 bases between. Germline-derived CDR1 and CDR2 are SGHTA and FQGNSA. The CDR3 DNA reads TGTGCCAGCAGTTTTACTAGGTACCAGAATGAGCAGTTCTTC. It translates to CASSFTRYQNEQFF.

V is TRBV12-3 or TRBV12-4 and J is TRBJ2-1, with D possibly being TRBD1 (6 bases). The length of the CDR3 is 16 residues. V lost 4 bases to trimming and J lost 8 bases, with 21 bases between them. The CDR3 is CASSWAGERVIDEQFF. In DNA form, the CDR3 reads TGTGCCAGCAGTTGGGCAGGGGAGAGGGTGATAGATGAGCAGTTCTTC.

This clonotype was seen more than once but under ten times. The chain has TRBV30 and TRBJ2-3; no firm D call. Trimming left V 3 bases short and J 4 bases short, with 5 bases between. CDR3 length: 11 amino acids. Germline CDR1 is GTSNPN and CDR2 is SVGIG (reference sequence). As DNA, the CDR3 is TGTGCCTGGAGACGGGCAGATACGCAGTATTTT. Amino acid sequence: CAWRRADTQYF.

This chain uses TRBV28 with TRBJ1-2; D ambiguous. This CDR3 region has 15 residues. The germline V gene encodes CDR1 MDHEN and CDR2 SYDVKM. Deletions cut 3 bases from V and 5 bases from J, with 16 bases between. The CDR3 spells CASSFGFGPRYGYTF. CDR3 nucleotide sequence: TGTGCCAGCAGTTTTGGGTTTGGCCCTCGGTATGGCTACACCTTC.

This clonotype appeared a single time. In DNA, the CDR3 is TGTGCCAGCAGCACTGACACCACAATCCAGCCCCAGCATTTT. Its protein is CASSTDTTIQPQHF. The chain combines TRBV7-9 with TRBJ1-5; D ambiguous. The V gene's germline CDR1 is SEHNR and CDR2 FQNEAQ (reference sequence). Trimming removed 5 bases at V and 7 bases at J, with 15 bases between. There are 14 residues in the CDR3.

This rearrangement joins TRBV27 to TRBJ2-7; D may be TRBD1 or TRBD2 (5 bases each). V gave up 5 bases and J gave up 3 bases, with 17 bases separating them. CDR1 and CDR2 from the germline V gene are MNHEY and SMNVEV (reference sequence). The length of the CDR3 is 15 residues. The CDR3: CASSITGTGIYEQYF. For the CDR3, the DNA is TGTGCCAGCAGTATCACCGGGACGGGGATCTACGAGCAGTACTTC.

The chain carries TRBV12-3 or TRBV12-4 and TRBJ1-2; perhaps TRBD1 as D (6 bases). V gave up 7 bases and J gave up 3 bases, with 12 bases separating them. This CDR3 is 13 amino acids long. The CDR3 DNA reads TGTGCCAGCAACAAACAGGGAGACTATGGCTACACCTTC. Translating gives CASNKQGDYGYTF.

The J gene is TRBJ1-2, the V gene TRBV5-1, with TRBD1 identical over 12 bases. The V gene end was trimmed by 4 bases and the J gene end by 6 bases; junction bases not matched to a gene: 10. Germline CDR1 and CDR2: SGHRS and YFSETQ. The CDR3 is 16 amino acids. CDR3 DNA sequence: TGCGCCAGCAGCCCCGGGACAGGGGGCTACGGTGATGGCTACACCTTC. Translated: CASSPGTGGYGDGYTF.

The CDR3 DNA sequence: TGCAGCGTTGATGGCGCGAGCACCGGGGAGCTGTTTTTT. This encodes CSVDGASTGELFF. The chain is built from TRBV29-1 and TRBJ2-2; D not resolved. Trimming pared 3 bases from V and 4 bases from J, leaving 9 bases between. Germline-derived CDR1 and CDR2 are SQVTM and ANQGSEA. CDR3 size: 13 residues.

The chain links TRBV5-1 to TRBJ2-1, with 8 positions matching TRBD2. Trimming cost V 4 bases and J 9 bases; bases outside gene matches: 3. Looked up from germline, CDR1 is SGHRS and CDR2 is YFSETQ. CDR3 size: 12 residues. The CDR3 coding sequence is TGCGCCAGCAGCGATAGCGGGATTGAGCAGTTCTTC. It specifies CASSDSGIEQFF.

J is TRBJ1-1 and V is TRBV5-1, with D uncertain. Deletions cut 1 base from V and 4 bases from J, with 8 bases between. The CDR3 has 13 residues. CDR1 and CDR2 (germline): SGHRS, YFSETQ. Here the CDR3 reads CASSLIAGTEAFF. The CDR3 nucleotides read TGCGCCAGCAGCTTGATAGCCGGCACTGAAGCTTTCTTT.

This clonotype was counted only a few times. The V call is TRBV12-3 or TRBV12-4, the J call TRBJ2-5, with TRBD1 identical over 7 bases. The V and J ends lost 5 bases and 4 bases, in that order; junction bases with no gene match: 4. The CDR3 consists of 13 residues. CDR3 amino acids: CASSPTGPETQYF. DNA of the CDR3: TGTGCCAGCAGTCCGACAGGGCCAGAGACCCAGTACTTC.

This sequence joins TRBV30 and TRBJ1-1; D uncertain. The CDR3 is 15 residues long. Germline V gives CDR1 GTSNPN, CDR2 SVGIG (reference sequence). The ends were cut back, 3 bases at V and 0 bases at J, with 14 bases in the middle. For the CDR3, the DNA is TGTGCCTGGAGGCCGAGCCTTAAAATGAACACTGAAGCTTTCTTT. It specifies CAWRPSLKMNTEAFF.

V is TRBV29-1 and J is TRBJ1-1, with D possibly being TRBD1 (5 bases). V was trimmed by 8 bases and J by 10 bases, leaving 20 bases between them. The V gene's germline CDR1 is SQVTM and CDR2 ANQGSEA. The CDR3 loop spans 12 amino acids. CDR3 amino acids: CSSSTWGPGAFF. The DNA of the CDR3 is TGCAGCTCCTCGACTTGGGGACCCGGAGCTTTCTTT.

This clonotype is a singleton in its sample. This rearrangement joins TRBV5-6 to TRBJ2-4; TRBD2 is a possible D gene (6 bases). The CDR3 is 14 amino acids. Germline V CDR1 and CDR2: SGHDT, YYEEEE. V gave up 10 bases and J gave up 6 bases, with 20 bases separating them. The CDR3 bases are TGTGCCGGATCGGGAGTCCCGAGAAGAAACATTCAGTACTTC. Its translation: CAGSGVPRRNIQYF.

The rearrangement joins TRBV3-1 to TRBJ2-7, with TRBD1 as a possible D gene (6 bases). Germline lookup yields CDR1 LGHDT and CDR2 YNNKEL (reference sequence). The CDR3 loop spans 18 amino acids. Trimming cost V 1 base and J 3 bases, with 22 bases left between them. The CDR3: CASSQVGMESGQGYEQYF. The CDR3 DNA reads TGTGCCAGCAGCCAAGTAGGAATGGAGTCGGGACAAGGCTACGAGCAGTACTTC.

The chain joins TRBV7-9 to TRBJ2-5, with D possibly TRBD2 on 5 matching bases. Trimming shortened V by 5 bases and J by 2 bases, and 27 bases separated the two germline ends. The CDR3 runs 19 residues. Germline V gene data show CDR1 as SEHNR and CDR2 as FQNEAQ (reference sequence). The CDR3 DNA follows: TGTGCCAGCAGCCACCCACGAGGGAGCAGATGGGATGGACAAGAGACCCAGTACTTC. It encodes CASSHPRGSRWDGQETQYF. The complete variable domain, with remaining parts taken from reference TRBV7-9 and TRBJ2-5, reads DTGVSQNPRHKITKRGQNVTFRCDPISEHNRLYWYRQTLGQGPEFLTYFQNEAQLEKSRLLSDRFSAERPKGSFSTLEIQRTEQGDSAMYLCASSHPRGSRWDGQETQYFGPGTRLLVL.

CDR3 coding DNA: TGTGCCAGCAGGCCCACTAGCGGCTACACCGGGGAGCTGTTTTTT. Translation gives CASRPTSGYTGELFF. This chain connects TRBV11-2 to TRBJ2-2; 8 bases fit TRBD2. This CDR3 has 15 amino acids. The V and J ends lost 6 bases and 3 bases, in that order; junction bases with no gene match: 6. Germline CDR1 is SGHAT and CDR2 is FQNNGV.

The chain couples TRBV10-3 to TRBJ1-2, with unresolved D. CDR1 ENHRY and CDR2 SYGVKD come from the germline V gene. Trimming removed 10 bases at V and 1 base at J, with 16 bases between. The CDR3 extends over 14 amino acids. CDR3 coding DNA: TGTGCCACCTCCAGACTGAAGCTTAACTATGGCTACACCTTC. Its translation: CATSRLKLNYGYTF.